The present T cell receptor (beta chain) was sequenced within a study of human T cells and chemical hapten exposure. As originally analysed: Counts of TCRs in each sample centred on a median of around 96,000 and extended from around 25,000 to 690,000. Via MiXCR, TCRdb re-called the RACE reads, giving one row per CDR3 protein. The V and J calls were determined by TCRdb, not by the authors. The sample gives around 260,000 distinct CDR3 sequences, roughly 8.9% of which show up once; over 2% is in the top ten. V shed 6 bases and J shed 0 bases, with 21 bases lying between them. This CDR3 is 17 amino acids long. Worth noting for this clonotype: The antigen remains undetermined.

Time point reported: pre-sensitization, week 0. Treatment noted: therapeutic diphenylcyclopropenone sensitization with weekly scalp DPC. Findings and limits, study-wide: Expanded TCRs formed significantly more large CDR3 similarity clusters than controls.

The chain joins TRBV12-3 or TRBV12-4 to TRBJ2-7; D possibly uses TRBD1 or TRBD2 (5 bases each). The sample consisted of whole blood, taken in connection with sensitization to the hapten diphenylcyclopropenone (DPC). The source of this sequence is a middle-aged woman with alopecia areata. Some clones in this sample may be carry-over from other donors' samples. The CDR3 spells CASSRPGPGPSSYEQYF. The CDR3 region has the DNA TGTGCCAGCAGCCGCCCCGGCCCGGGACCTTCCTCCTACGAGCAGTACTTC.